This T cell receptor (beta chain) was profiled in a study of blood T cell repertoires in COVID-19. The wider study: Specimens from acute and convalescent COVID-19 originated in the United States, Italy and Spain. Nucleic acid was either cDNA or gDNA, and it came from T cells, B-cell-depleted T cells, or PBMCs.

Only in-frame clones appear in the TCRdb table, and some are missing; sequencing was by immunoSEQ multiplex PCR. The sample carries some 150,000 clones, approximately 86% recorded once. The sequencing input was peripheral blood. The TCR originated in a woman aged 60 to 75 who had recovered from COVID-19.

The DNA of the CDR3 is TGTGCCAGCAGCCACCTGCGGGGGAATGAGCAGTTCTTC. Protein sequence: CASSHLRGNEQFF. This rearrangement joins TRBV3-1 (or the pseudogene TRBV3-2) to TRBJ2-1; TRBD2 matches 7 bases. V shed 3 bases, J shed 7 bases, and the junction held 3 bases outside the gene matches. The V gene's germline CDR1 is LGHDT and CDR2 YNNKEL (reference sequence). This CDR3 has 13 residues.